The clone carrying this T cell receptor beta chain was observed at least ten times. Its antigen is still unknown. This record belongs to a study of T-cell reconstitution after alpha-beta-depleted transplantation in children. Study-level points and caveats: The high TCRbeta diversity at day 60 in some patients came from surviving recipient T cells and thymic progenitors. By about two months after transplant, alpha-beta T cells reportedly arose from several hundred graft clones that had expanded.

V was clipped by 0 bases and J by 8 bases, with 12 bases between them. The CDR3 runs to 14 residues. In germline, CDR1 is SGHRS, CDR2 YFSETQ. Unique molecular identifiers were incorporated into the prepared TCRbeta library. In TCRdb, the PCR reads were re-called with MiXCR into one record per CDR3 protein. Of 17,000 or so distinct CDR3 sequences in the sample, around 11% were seen once. The genes are TRBV5-1 and TRBJ2-1, with D unresolved. The input for sequencing was PBMCs, mostly from graft donor cells, taken 180 days after TCRalphabeta/CD19-depleted stem cell transplant. The clonotype comes from a boy less than two years old who had a stem cell transplant for Wiskott-Aldrich syndrome, so the T cells may come from the graft donor. CDR3 sequence: CASSLGPDKDEQFF. In DNA form, the CDR3 reads TGCGCCAGCAGCTTGGGACCAGATAAGGATGAGCAGTTCTTC.